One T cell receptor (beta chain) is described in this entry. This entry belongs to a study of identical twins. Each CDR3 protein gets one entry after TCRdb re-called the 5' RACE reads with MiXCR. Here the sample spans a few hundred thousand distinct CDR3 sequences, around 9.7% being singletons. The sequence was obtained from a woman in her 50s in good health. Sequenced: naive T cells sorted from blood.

The DNA for the CDR3 is TGTGCCAGAAACAGGGTTGGGGAGACCCAGTACTTC. Amino acid sequence: CARNRVGETQYF. The chain combines TRBV2 with TRBJ2-5; maybe TRBD1 (6 bases). Trimming removed 9 bases from V and 5 bases from J, with 13 bases in between. The CDR3 is 12 amino acids. The germline V gene has CDR1 SNHLY and CDR2 FYNNEI.